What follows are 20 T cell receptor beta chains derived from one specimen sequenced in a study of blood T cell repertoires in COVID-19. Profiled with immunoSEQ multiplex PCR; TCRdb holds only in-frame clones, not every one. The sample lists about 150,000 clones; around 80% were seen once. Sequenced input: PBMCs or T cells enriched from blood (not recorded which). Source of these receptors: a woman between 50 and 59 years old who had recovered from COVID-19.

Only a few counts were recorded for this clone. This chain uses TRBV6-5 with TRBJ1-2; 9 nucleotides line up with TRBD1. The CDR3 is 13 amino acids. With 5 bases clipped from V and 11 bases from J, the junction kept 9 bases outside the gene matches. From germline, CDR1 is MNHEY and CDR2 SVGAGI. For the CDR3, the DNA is TGTGCCAGCAGTAAGGGACAGGGTTTAGGTTACACCTTC. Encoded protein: CASSKGQGLGYTF.

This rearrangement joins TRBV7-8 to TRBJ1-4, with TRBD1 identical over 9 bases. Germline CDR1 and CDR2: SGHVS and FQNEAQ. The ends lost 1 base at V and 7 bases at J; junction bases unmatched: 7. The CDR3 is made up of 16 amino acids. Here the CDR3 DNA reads TGTGCCAGCAGCTTAGGTCAAGGACAGGGGCCTGAAAAACTGTTTTTT. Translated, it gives CASSLGQGQGPEKLFF.

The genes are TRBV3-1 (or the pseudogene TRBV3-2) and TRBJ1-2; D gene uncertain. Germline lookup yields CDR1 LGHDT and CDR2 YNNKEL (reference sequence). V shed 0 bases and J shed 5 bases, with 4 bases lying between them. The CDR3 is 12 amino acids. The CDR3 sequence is CASSQEAYGYTF. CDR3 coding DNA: TGTGCCAGCAGCCAAGAAGCATATGGCTACACCTTC.

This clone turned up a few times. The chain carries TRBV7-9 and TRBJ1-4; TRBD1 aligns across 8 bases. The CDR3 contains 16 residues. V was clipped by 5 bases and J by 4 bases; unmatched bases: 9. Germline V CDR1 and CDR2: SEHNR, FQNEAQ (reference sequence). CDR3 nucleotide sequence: TGTGCCAGCAGCCCCGGACAGGGAGACTTTAATGAAAAACTGTTTTTT. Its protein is CASSPGQGDFNEKLFF.

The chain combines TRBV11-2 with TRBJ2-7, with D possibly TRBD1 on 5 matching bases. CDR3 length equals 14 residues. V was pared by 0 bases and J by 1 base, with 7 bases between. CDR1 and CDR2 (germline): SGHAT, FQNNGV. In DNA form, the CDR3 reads TGTGCCAGCAGCTTAGAAAGGACATCCTACGAGCAGTACGTC. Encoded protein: CASSLERTSYEQYV.

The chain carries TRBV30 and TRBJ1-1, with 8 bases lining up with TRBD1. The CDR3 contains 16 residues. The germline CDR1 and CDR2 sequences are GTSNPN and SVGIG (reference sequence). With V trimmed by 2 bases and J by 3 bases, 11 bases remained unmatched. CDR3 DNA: TGTGCCTGGAGTCGCGCAGGGGGCGCAACGGACACTGAAGCTTTCTTT. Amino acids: CAWSRAGGATDTEAFF. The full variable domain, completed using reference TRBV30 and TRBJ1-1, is SQTIHQWPATLVQPVGSPLSLECTVEGTSNPNLYWYRQAAGRGLQLLFYSVGIGQISSEVPQNLSASRPQDRQFILSSKKLLLSDSGFYLCAWSRAGGATDTEAFFGQGTRLTVV.

Written as DNA, the CDR3 is TGTGCCAGCAGCTTGGGGACAGAAAATGAAAAACTGTTTTTT. Translated, it gives CASSLGTENEKLFF. The V and J genes are TRBV5-4 and TRBJ1-4, with D perhaps matching TRBD1 (6 bases). V was trimmed by 0 bases and J by 5 bases, leaving 8 bases between them. Germline V gene data show CDR1 as SGHNT and CDR2 as YYREEE (reference sequence). This CDR3 spans 14 amino acids. The whole variable domain, filled in from reference TRBV5-4 and TRBJ1-4, reads ETGVTQSPTHLIKTRGQQVTLRCSSQSGHNTVSWYQQALGQGPQFIFQYYREEENGRGNFPPRFSGLQFPNYSSELNVNALELDDSALYLCASSLGTENEKLFFGSGTQLSVL.

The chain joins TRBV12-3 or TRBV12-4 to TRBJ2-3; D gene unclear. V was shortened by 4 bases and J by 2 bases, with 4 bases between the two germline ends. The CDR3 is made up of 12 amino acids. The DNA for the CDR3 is TGTGCCAGCAGTTCACTCACAGATACGCAGTATTTT. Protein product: CASSSLTDTQYF.

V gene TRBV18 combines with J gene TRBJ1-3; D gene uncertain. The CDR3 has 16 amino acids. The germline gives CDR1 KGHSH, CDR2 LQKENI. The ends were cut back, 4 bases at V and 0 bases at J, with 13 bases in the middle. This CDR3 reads CASSRRTEVSGNTIYF. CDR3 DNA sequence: TGTGCCAGCTCACGGAGGACGGAAGTCTCTGGAAACACCATATATTTT.

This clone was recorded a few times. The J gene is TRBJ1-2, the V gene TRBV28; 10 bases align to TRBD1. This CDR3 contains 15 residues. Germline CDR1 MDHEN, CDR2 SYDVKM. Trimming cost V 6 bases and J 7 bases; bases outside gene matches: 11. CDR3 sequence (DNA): TGTGCCAGCAGCGAACCGGGACAGGGGATAGGTGGCTACACCTTC. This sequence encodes CASSEPGQGIGGYTF.

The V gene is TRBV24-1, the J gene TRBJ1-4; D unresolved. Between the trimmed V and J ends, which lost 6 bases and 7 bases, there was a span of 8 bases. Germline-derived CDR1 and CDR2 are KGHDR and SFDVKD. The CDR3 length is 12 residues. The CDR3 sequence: CATSPTGEKLFF. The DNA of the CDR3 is TGTGCCACCAGTCCTACGGGTGAAAAACTGTTTTTT.

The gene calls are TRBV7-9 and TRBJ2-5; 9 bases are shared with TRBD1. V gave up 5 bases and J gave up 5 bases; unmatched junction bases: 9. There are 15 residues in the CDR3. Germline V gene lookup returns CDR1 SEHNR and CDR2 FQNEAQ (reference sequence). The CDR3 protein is CASSPGHRGHETQYF. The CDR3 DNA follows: TGTGCCAGCAGCCCCGGCCACAGGGGGCATGAGACCCAGTACTTC.

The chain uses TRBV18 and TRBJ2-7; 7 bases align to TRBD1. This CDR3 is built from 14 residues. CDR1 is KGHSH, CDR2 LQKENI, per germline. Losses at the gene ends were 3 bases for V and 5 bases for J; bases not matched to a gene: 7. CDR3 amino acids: CASSPEAGGHEQYV. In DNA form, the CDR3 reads TGTGCCAGCTCACCGGAGGCAGGGGGACACGAGCAGTACGTC.

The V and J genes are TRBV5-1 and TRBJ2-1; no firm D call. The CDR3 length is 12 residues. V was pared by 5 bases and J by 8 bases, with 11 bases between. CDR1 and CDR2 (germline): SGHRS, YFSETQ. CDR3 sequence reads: CASRTPGDEQFF. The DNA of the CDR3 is TGCGCCAGCAGAACCCCCGGTGATGAGCAGTTCTTC.

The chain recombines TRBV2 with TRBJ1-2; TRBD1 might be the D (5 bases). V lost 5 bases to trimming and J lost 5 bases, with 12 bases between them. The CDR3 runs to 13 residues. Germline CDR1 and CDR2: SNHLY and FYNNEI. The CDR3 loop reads CASSTTDAYGYTF. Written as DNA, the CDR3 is TGTGCCAGCAGTACGACAGATGCGTATGGCTACACCTTC.

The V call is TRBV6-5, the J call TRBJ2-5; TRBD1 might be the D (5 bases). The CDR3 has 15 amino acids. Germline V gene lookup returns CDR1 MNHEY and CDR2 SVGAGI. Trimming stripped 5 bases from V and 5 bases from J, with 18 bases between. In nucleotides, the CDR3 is TGTGCCAGCAGTCTCCTAGGGAATAACAGGGAGACCCAGTACTTC. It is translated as CASSLLGNNRETQYF.

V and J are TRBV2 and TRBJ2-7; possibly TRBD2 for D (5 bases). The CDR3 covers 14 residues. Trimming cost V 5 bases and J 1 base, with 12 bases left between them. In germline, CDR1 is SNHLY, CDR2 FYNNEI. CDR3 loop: CASSTRGRSYEQYF. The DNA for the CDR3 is TGTGCCAGCAGTACACGAGGGCGGTCCTACGAGCAGTACTTC.

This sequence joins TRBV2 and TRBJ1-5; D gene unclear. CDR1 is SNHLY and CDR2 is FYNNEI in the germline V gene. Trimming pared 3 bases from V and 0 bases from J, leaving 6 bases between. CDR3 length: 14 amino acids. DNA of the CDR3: TGTGCCAGCAGTGACAGATATAGCAATCAGCCCCAGCATTTT. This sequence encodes CASSDRYSNQPQHF. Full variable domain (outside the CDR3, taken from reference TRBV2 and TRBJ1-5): EPEVTQTPSHQVTQMGQEVILRCVPISNHLYFYWYRQILGQKVEFLVSFYNNEISEKSEIFDDQFSVERPDGSNFTLKIRSTKLEDSAMYFCASSDRYSNQPQHFGDGTRLSIL.

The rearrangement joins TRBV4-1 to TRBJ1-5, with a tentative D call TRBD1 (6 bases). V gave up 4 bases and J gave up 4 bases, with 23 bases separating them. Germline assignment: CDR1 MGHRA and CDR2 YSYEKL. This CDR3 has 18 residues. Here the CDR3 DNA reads TGCGCCAGCAGCCGAACCCAGGGACTGGGAGGGGGAAATCAGCCCCAGCATTTT. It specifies CASSRTQGLGGGNQPQHF.

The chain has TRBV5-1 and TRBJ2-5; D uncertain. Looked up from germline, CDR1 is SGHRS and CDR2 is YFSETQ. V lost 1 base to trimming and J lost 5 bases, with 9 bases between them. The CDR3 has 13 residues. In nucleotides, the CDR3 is TGCGCCAGCAGCTTGTCACAGATTGAGACCCAGTACTTC. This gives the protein CASSLSQIETQYF.